The rows below give T cell receptor beta chains drawn from one sample of a study of Ad26.COV2.S vaccination and SARS-CoV-2 variants. Profiling relied on immunoSEQ multiplex PCR, and the TCRdb table lists in-frame clones only, not all of them. This table holds hundreds of thousands of clones, around 87% found once. The input for sequencing was peripheral blood, taken in a trial of Ad26.COV2.S vaccine versus placebo. The receptors were sampled from a person between 18 and 65 years old who received the Ad26.COV2.S COVID-19 vaccine or a placebo. Each CDR3 is given with its conserved first and last residue. D genes are given only for firm matches. Where a row states a size, it is once, few, many or the class of an expanded clone; other rows omit it.

>.|.|TRBJ1-1|TRBV3-1/TRBV3-2
TGTGCCAGCAGCCAAGAGCGCGGGCGGACTGAAGCTTTCTTT
CASSQERGRTEAFF
>.|TRBD1|TRBJ2-5|TRBV7-2
TGTGCCAGCAGCGAAGACAGGGGCCTGAGAGAGACCCAGTACTTC
CASSEDRGLRETQYF
>.|.|TRBJ1-6|TRBV4-3
TGCGCCAGCAGCCAAGATTCCCAGGGTGGCTCACCCCTCCACTTT
CASSQDSQGGSPLHF
>.|TRBD1|TRBJ1-4|TRBV10-3
TGTGCCATCAGTGCCTACAGGGGGCCGGATGAAAAACTGTTTTTT
CAISAYRGPDEKLFF
>.|TRBD1|TRBJ1-1|TRBV9
TGTGCCAGCAGCGCCTCGGGACAGAGGAACACTGAAGCTTTCTTT
CASSASGQRNTEAFF
>few|.|TRBJ1-2|TRBV30
TGTGCCTGGTCCATGGGGGGGGTCCTTTATGGCTACACCTTC
CAWSMGGVLYGYTF
>.|.|TRBJ2-7|TRBV7-2
TGTGCCAGCAGAAAAGGAGGGGAAAGCGGCTACGAGCAGTACTTC
CASRKGGESGYEQYF
>.|TRBD1|TRBJ1-6|TRBV3-1/TRBV3-2
TGTGCCAGCAGCCCCAGGGACAGTGGGTCACCCCTCCACTTT
CASSPRDSGSPLHF
>.|.|TRBJ1-1|TRBV5-1
TGCGCCAGCAGCTTGGGCCAGTCTGAAGCTTTCTTT
CASSLGQSEAFF
>.|.|TRBJ2-3|TRBV18
TGTGCCAGCTCACCACGGACGGGTAGCACAGATACGCAGTATTTT
CASSPRTGSTDTQYF
>few|.|TRBJ2-1|TRBV5-1
TGCGCCAGCAGCCTTTCACCCGGGCTAGGTGGTTATGAGCAGTTCTTC
CASSLSPGLGGYEQFF
>few|.|TRBJ1-5|TRBV12-3/TRBV12-4
TGTGCCAGCAGTTTACATCGACTGGAGGCCCAGCATTTT
CASSLHRLEAQHF
>.|.|TRBJ1-2|TRBV5-1
TGCGCCAGCAGCTCCAACTATGGCTACACCTTC
CASSSNYGYTF
>.|.|TRBJ2-7|TRBV11-2
TGTGCCAGCAGCCCCGACAGTACGCCACGATACGAGCAGTACTTC
CASSPDSTPRYEQYF
>.|.|TRBJ1-6|TRBV20-1
TGCAGTGCTAGTCTCTCCTCAGTGGGGGGTTCACCCCTCCACTTT
CSASLSSVGGSPLHF
>once|.|TRBJ1-1|TRBV10-3
TGTGCCATCAGTGAAAACCTAAACACTGAAGCTTTCTTT
CAISENLNTEAFF
>.|.|TRBJ2-7|TRBV5-4
TGTGCCAGCAGCTTTGACAGCACCTACGAGCAGTACTTC
CASSFDSTYEQYF
>.|.|TRBJ1-1|TRBV4-3
TGCGCCAGCAGCCAAGATTATTCACAGGATAACACTGAAGCTTTCTTT
CASSQDYSQDNTEAFF
>.|.|TRBJ2-7|TRBV4-1
TGCGCCAGCAGCCAAGAAAATAGCGTGTACGAGCAGTACTTC
CASSQENSVYEQYF
>.|.|TRBJ1-1|TRBV11-2
TGTGCCAGCAGCTTAGGTTTAATTTGGCATTTGAACACTGAAGCTTTCTTT
CASSLGLIWHLNTEAFF
>few|.|TRBJ2-1|TRBV4-1
TGCGCCAGCAGCCTCAAACCCCAGACAGGTCGGGATGAGCAGTTCTTC
CASSLKPQTGRDEQFF
>.|TRBD1|TRBJ2-3|TRBV18
TGTGCCAGCTCACCACCGGGACAGGGCACGGCAGATACGCAGTATTTT
CASSPPGQGTADTQYF
>.|TRBD1|TRBJ2-7|TRBV7-8
TGTGCCAGCAGCCCTCGGGACAGCCGAATCTCCTACGAGCAGTACTTC
CASSPRDSRISYEQYF
>.|TRBD1|TRBJ2-7|TRBV13
TGTGCCAGCAGCTTCCCGACAGGGCGCGAGCAGTACTTC
CASSFPTGREQYF
>.|.|TRBJ2-4|TRBV5-6
TGTGCCAGCAGCGTCGGAGGGGGCAAAAACATTCAGTACTTC
CASSVGGGKNIQYF
>.|.|TRBJ1-2|TRBV11-2
TGTGCCAGCAGCTCTCCTCAGACCCGCAGGATAGGCTACACCTTC
CASSSPQTRRIGYTF
>.|.|TRBJ2-7|TRBV4-1
TGCGCCAGCAGCCATAACTACGAGCAGTACTTC
CASSHNYEQYF
>.|.|TRBJ1-1|TRBV2
TGTGCCAGCAGTCTGGGGGGACGGTACACTGAAGCTTTCTTT
CASSLGGRYTEAFF
>.|.|TRBJ2-3|TRBV30
TGTGCCTGGAGTGGGGCAGATACTAGCACAGATACGCAGTATTTT
CAWSGADTSTDTQYF
>few|TRBD2|TRBJ2-2|TRBV19
TGTGCCAGTATGGAGCCTAGCGGGGCTAACACCGGGGAGCTGTTTTTT
CASMEPSGANTGELFF
>.|.|TRBJ1-4|TRBV10-3
TGTGCCACCACTCGGGGTCCTAATGAAAAACTGTTTTTT
CATTRGPNEKLFF
>.|.|TRBJ2-2|TRBV9
TGTGCCAGCAGCGTAAACAGGGTTCACACCGGGGAGCTGTTTTTT
CASSVNRVHTGELFF
>.|.|TRBJ1-2|TRBV4-3
TGCGCCAGCAGCCAAGAGGGTGGCGGCTACACCTTC
CASSQEGGGYTF